This T cell receptor beta chain was documented in a study of T cell repertoires in cytomegalovirus infection. As for the study in general: From public TCR beta signatures came an indication of both CMV infection and matching HLA type.

Deletions cut 0 bases from V and 8 bases from J, with 8 bases between. This CDR3 contains 13 residues. Per the germline V gene, CDR1 is SGHTA and CDR2 is FQGNSA. Study findings and constraints: Ex vivo responses were dominated by HLA-C-restricted CMV-specific TCR beta clonotypes. Summed frequency of shared TCR beta families picked out CMV carriers who also had the relevant HLA.

This clonotype has a handful of counts. What it recognizes is unknown. TCRdb called the reads again in MiXCR, with one record for every CDR3 protein. The profile shows 100,000 to 150,000 distinct CDR3 sequences, roughly a quarter of them singletons. V and J are TRBV7-2 and TRBJ2-1; D remains unclear. The sample taken for sequencing was PBMCs, sequenced either directly or after in vitro stimulation (not recorded which). The sequence was collected from a human donor in good health (CMV status not recorded). Some clones in this sample may be carry-over from other donors' samples. CDR3 amino acids: CASSLASGDEQFF. The CDR3 coding sequence is TGTGCCAGCAGCTTAGCTTCAGGAGATGAGCAGTTCTTC.